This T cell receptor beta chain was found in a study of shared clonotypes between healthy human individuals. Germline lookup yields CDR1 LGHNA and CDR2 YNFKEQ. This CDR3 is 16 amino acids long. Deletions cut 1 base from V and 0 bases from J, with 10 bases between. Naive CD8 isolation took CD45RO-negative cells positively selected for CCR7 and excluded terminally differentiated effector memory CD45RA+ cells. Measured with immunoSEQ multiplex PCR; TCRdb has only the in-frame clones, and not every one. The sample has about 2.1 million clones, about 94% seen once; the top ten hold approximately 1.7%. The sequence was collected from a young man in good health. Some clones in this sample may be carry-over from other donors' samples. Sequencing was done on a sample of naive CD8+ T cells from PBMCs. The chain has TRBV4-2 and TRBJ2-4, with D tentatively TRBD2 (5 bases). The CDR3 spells CASSQVGELAKNIQYF. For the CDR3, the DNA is TGTGCCAGCAGCCAAGTCGGGGAGTTAGCCAAAAACATTCAGTACTTC.